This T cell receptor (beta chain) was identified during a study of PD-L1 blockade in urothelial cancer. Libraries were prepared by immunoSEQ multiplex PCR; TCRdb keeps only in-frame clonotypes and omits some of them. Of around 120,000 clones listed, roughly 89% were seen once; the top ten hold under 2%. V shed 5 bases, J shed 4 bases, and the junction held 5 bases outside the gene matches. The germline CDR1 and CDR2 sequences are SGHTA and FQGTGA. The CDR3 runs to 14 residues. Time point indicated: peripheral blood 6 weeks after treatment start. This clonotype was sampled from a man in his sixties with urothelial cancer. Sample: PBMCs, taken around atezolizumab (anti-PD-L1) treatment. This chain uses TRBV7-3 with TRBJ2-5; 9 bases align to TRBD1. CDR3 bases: TGTGCCAGCAGCATGGGACAGGGAGGAGAGACCCAGTACTTC. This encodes CASSMGQGGETQYF. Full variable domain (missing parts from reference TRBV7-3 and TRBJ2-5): GAGVSQTPSNKVTEKGKYVELRCDPISGHTALYWYRQSLGQGPEFLIYFQGTGAADDSGLPNDRFFAVRPEGSVSTLKIQRTERGDSAVYLCASSMGQGGETQYFGPGTRLLVL.